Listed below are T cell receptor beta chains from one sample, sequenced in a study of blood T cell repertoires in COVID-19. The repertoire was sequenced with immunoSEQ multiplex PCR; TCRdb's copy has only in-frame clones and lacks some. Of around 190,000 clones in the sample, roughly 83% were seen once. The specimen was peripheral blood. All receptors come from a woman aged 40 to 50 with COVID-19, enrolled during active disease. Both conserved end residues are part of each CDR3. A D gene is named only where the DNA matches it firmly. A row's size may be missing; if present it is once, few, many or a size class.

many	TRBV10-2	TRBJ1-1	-	CASSESPGNTEAFF	TGCGCCAGCAGTGAGTCCCCGGGGAACACTGAAGCTTTCTTT
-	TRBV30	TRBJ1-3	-	CAWSRGDHSGNTIYF	TGTGCCTGGAGCCGGGGGGATCACTCTGGAAACACCATATATTTT
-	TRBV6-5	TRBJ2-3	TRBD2	CASSPIAGGTDTQYF	TGTGCCAGCAGCCCCATCGCGGGGGGCACAGATACGCAGTATTTT
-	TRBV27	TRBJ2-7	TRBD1	CASRQGAGYEQYF	TGTGCCAGCAGACAGGGGGCGGGATACGAGCAGTACTTC
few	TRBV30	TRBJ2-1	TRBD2	CAWGGLAGAQEYNEQFF	TGTGCCTGGGGGGGGCTAGCGGGAGCCCAGGAGTACAATGAGCAGTTCTTC
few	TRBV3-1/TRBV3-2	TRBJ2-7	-	CASSQEVLRSKYF	TGTGCCAGCAGCCAGGAGGTTTTAAGGAGTAAGTACTTC
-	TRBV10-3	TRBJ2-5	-	CASGSETQYF	TGTGCCTCCGGTTCGGAGACCCAGTACTTC
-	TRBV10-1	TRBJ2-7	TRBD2	CASSQLWGGLGEQYF	TGCGCCAGCAGCCAATTATGGGGGGGTCTGGGCGAGCAGTACTTC
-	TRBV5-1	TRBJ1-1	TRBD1	CASSTMQGAWTEAFF	TGCGCCAGCAGCACTATGCAGGGGGCCTGGACTGAAGCTTTCTTT
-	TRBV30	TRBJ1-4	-	CAWTLGRINEKLFF	TGTGCCTGGACCTTAGGCAGGATTAATGAAAAACTGTTTTTT
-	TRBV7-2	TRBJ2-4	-	CASSLSNGGKNIQYF	TGTGCCAGCAGCTTATCAAACGGGGGCAAAAACATTCAGTACTTC
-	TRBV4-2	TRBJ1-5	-	CASSQAWGGALQPQHF	TGTGCCAGCAGCCAAGCCTGGGGAGGGGCGCTTCAGCCCCAGCATTTT
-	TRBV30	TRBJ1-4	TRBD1	CAWAGTGSKLFF	TGTGCCTGGGCCGGGACAGGGTCAAAACTGTTTTTT
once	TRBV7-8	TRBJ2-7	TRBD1	CASSSSGTAPYEQYF	TGTGCCAGCAGCTCCTCCGGGACAGCACCCTACGAGCAGTACTTC
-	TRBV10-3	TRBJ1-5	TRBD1	CAITGQENQPQHF	TGTGCCATAACAGGACAGGAGAATCAGCCCCAGCATTTT
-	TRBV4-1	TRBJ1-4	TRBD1	CASSQAGAGGTNEKLFF	TGCGCCAGCAGCCAAGCGGGGGCAGGGGGCACTAATGAAAAACTGTTTTTT
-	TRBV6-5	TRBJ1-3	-	CASRRSGASGNTIYF	TGTGCCAGCAGGCGAAGCGGCGCATCTGGAAACACCATATATTTT
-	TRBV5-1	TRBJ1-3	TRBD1	CASSLEGQTRNTIYF	TGCGCCAGCAGCTTGGAGGGACAGACACGGAACACCATATATTTT